These T cell receptor beta chains were read from a single sample in a study of CD8+ T cells in alopecia areata. Profiled with immunoSEQ multiplex PCR; TCRdb holds only in-frame clones, not every one. This sample has about 150,000 clones, with around 86% found just once. The sample consisted of CD8+ T cells sorted from blood, taken at week 0. The source of these receptors is a human donor with alopecia areata. The CDR3 runs from the conserved cysteine through the conserved F or W. The order of the fields is clone size, J gene, V gene, D gene, CDR3 DNA, CDR3 protein. D genes are given only for firm matches. Only part of the rows carry a size: once, few, many, or a class if the clone is expanded.

abundance: -
j_gene: TRBJ2-7
v_gene: TRBV30
d_gene: -
CDR3nt: TGTGCCTTTAAAACGTGGCGGAGCCTCGACCCCTACGAGCAGTACTTC
CDR3aa: CAFKTWRSLDPYEQYF

abundance: once
j_gene: TRBJ2-3
v_gene: TRBV4-1
d_gene: -
CDR3nt: TGCGCCAGCAGCCAAGATGGGACGGACACAGATACGCAGTATTTT
CDR3aa: CASSQDGTDTDTQYF

abundance: -
j_gene: TRBJ2-5
v_gene: TRBV7-8
d_gene: -
CDR3nt: TGTGCCAGCAGCTTATCTGCGTGGGAGCAGTACTTC
CDR3aa: CASSLSAWEQYF

abundance: -
j_gene: TRBJ2-7
v_gene: TRBV29-1
d_gene: -
CDR3nt: TGCAGCGTTGAAGATCTTAAGGAACAGTACTTC
CDR3aa: CSVEDLKEQYF

abundance: -
j_gene: TRBJ2-3
v_gene: TRBV29-1
d_gene: TRBD2
CDR3nt: TGCAGCGTTGAAGGACTAGCGGGGGGCAGGGATACGCAGTATTTT
CDR3aa: CSVEGLAGGRDTQYF

abundance: once
j_gene: TRBJ2-7
v_gene: TRBV4-1
d_gene: TRBD1
CDR3nt: TGCGCCAGCAGCACGGGACAGCTATACGAGCAGTACTTC
CDR3aa: CASSTGQLYEQYF

abundance: -
j_gene: TRBJ2-7
v_gene: TRBV5-1
d_gene: TRBD1
CDR3nt: TGCGCCAGCCGGGCGCCGGGACAGCACTACGAGCAGTACTTC
CDR3aa: CASRAPGQHYEQYF

abundance: -
j_gene: TRBJ2-7
v_gene: TRBV27
d_gene: -
CDR3nt: TGTGCCAGCAGTTTACGGGCAACCTACGAGCAGTACTTC
CDR3aa: CASSLRATYEQYF

abundance: -
j_gene: TRBJ2-7
v_gene: TRBV6-5
d_gene: -
CDR3nt: TGTGCCAGCAGTTACTCCGGGGACTTGGGATCCGAGCAGTACTTC
CDR3aa: CASSYSGDLGSEQYF

abundance: -
j_gene: TRBJ2-4
v_gene: TRBV7-4
d_gene: TRBD2
CDR3nt: TGTGCCAGCAGCTTAGACCCAGCGGGGCACCTAGCCAAAAACATTCAGTACTTC
CDR3aa: CASSLDPAGHLAKNIQYF

abundance: -
j_gene: TRBJ2-7
v_gene: TRBV5-4
d_gene: -
CDR3nt: TGTGCCAGCAGCTTGGGACAGGTATCTGACGAGCAGTACTTC
CDR3aa: CASSLGQVSDEQYF

abundance: once
j_gene: TRBJ2-7
v_gene: TRBV7-2
d_gene: -
CDR3nt: TGTGCCAGCAGCCCAGGGACGGGGTACGAGCAGTACTTC
CDR3aa: CASSPGTGYEQYF

abundance: -
j_gene: TRBJ2-2
v_gene: TRBV30
d_gene: -
CDR3nt: TGTGCCGGGGAGGAAGCCGGGGAGCTGTTTTTT
CDR3aa: CAGEEAGELFF

abundance: -
j_gene: TRBJ2-3
v_gene: TRBV10-1
d_gene: -
CDR3nt: TGCGCCAGCAGTGACTCGGGACTTACTACAGATACGCAGTATTTT
CDR3aa: CASSDSGLTTDTQYF

abundance: -
j_gene: TRBJ2-1
v_gene: TRBV7-9
d_gene: -
CDR3nt: TGTGCCAGCAGCGAAACATATGGCCCAGACTACAATGAGCAGTTCTTC
CDR3aa: CASSETYGPDYNEQFF

abundance: -
j_gene: TRBJ2-1
v_gene: TRBV29-1
d_gene: -
CDR3nt: TGCAGCGGGCAAGCTTTAACAGAGAGTGAGCAGTTCTTC
CDR3aa: CSGQALTESEQFF

abundance: -
j_gene: TRBJ2-1
v_gene: TRBV6-5
d_gene: -
CDR3nt: TGTGCCAGCAGTTCGCCTTTGGGGGCCGCGGGCAATGAGCAGTTCTTC
CDR3aa: CASSSPLGAAGNEQFF

abundance: -
j_gene: TRBJ2-7
v_gene: TRBV7-3
d_gene: -
CDR3nt: TGTGCCAGCAGCCCCGCAGGGGGGAACGAGCAGTACTTC
CDR3aa: CASSPAGGNEQYF

abundance: -
j_gene: TRBJ2-3
v_gene: TRBV20-1
d_gene: -
CDR3nt: TGCAGTGCTAATTGGTTGGATACGCAGTATTTT
CDR3aa: CSANWLDTQYF

abundance: -
j_gene: TRBJ1-2
v_gene: TRBV7-9
d_gene: -
CDR3nt: TGTGCCAGCAGCGCATCCGAGGTAACCAACTATGGCTACACCTTC
CDR3aa: CASSASEVTNYGYTF

abundance: -
j_gene: TRBJ2-7
v_gene: TRBV29-1
d_gene: TRBD1
CDR3nt: TGCAGCGCCTGCCTAGGGGGCGACGAGCAGTACTTC
CDR3aa: CSACLGGDEQYF

abundance: -
j_gene: TRBJ2-7
v_gene: TRBV30
d_gene: -
CDR3nt: TGTGCCTGGAGTGTACAAGGATGGGGCTACGAGCAGTACTTC
CDR3aa: CAWSVQGWGYEQYF

abundance: -
j_gene: TRBJ1-1
v_gene: TRBV7-6
d_gene: -
CDR3nt: TGTGCCAGCAGCTTGCGTCGCGATCAGAACACTGAAGCTTTCTTT
CDR3aa: CASSLRRDQNTEAFF

abundance: few
j_gene: TRBJ2-7
v_gene: TRBV29-1
d_gene: -
CDR3nt: TGCAGCGGATCCACAGGGTTAGCCTACGAGCAGTACTTC
CDR3aa: CSGSTGLAYEQYF

abundance: few
j_gene: TRBJ2-3
v_gene: TRBV27
d_gene: TRBD2
CDR3nt: TGTGCCAGCAGTTTATTTCCTAGCGGGGGCACAGATACGCAGTATTTT
CDR3aa: CASSLFPSGGTDTQYF

abundance: -
j_gene: TRBJ2-1
v_gene: TRBV27
d_gene: TRBD1
CDR3nt: TGTGCCAGCAGTTTACGAGGGACAGGGTTCGATGAGCAGTTCTTC
CDR3aa: CASSLRGTGFDEQFF

abundance: -
j_gene: TRBJ2-1
v_gene: TRBV19
d_gene: TRBD1
CDR3nt: TGTGCCAGCGCCTGGGGACAGGGGGCTCAGGATGAGCAGTTCTTC
CDR3aa: CASAWGQGAQDEQFF

abundance: -
j_gene: TRBJ2-1
v_gene: TRBV7-9
d_gene: TRBD2
CDR3nt: TGTGCCAGCAGCACGGAACTAGCGGGAGGCTACAATGAGCAGTTCTTC
CDR3aa: CASSTELAGGYNEQFF

abundance: once
j_gene: TRBJ2-1
v_gene: TRBV7-7
d_gene: TRBD2
CDR3nt: TGTGCTAGCAGCCCGGGACTAGCGGATGAGCAGTTCTTC
CDR3aa: CASSPGLADEQFF

abundance: -
j_gene: TRBJ2-3
v_gene: TRBV11-2
d_gene: TRBD2
CDR3nt: TGTGCCAGCAGCTTATTGGGGATTAGCGGGAGTAACACAGATACGCAGTATTTT
CDR3aa: CASSLLGISGSNTDTQYF

abundance: -
j_gene: TRBJ2-5
v_gene: TRBV29-1
d_gene: -
CDR3nt: TGCAGCTTCTTACCGAGGGCGGAGACCCAGTACTTC
CDR3aa: CSFLPRAETQYF

abundance: -
j_gene: TRBJ2-4
v_gene: TRBV4-2
d_gene: -
CDR3nt: TGTGCCAGCAGCCAAGTCGAGAAAAACATTCAGTACTTC
CDR3aa: CASSQVEKNIQYF

abundance: -
j_gene: TRBJ2-1
v_gene: TRBV27
d_gene: -
CDR3nt: TGTGCCAGCAGTTCGGGGACTGGAAACAATGAGCAGTTCTTC
CDR3aa: CASSSGTGNNEQFF

abundance: -
j_gene: TRBJ2-4
v_gene: TRBV7-9
d_gene: TRBD2
CDR3nt: TGTGCCACCCGGGGGGGTGCCAAAAACATTCAGTACTTC
CDR3aa: CATRGGAKNIQYF